The T cell receptor beta chain under discussion was sequenced for a study of cytomegalovirus exposure and HLA in healthy donors. General observations from the study: Among TCR beta chains of equal frequency, HLA-associated ones were more clonally expanded in a later analysis. An analysis that was carried out later associated 15,000 to 20,000 TCR beta sequences with HLA alleles at 0.05 false discovery rate. TCR beta sequences reportedly predicted the HLA-A and HLA-B alleles of most subjects accurately.

It was with 60 Vbeta and 13 Jbeta primers that the PCR ran. Assay used: immunoSEQ multiplex PCR; TCRdb lists only in-frame clones, some missing. The profile shows about 190,000 clones, 79% of them singletons. Healthy bone marrow donors made up the donors. This clone was seen only a few times. Its antigen is not known. The CDR3 sequence is 15 residues long. Germline values: CDR1 MNHEY, CDR2 SVGAGI. Trimming took 8 bases from V and 1 from J, leaving 17 bases between them. This TCR was sampled from a woman in her late teens or twenties in good health and CMV-seronegative. This rearrangement joins TRBV6-5 to TRBJ1-2, with D unclear. Sequencing used PBMCs. CDR3: CASSTLRSVNYGYTF. CDR3 sequence (DNA): TGTGCCAGCTCAACTCTGCGGTCCGTTAACTATGGCTACACCTTC.